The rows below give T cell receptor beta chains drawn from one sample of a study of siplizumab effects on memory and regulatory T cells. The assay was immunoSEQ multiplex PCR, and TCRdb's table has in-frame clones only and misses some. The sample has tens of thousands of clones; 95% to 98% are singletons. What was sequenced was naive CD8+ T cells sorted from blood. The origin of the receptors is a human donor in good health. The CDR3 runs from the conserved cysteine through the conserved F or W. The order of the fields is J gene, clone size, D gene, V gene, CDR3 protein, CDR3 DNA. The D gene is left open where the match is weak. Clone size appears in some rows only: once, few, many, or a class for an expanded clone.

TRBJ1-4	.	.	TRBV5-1	CASSPEPGLTTNEKLFF	TGCGCCAGCAGTCCCGAGCCGGGTCTGACAACTAATGAAAAACTGTTTTTT
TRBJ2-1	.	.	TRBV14	CASSQDLGGLGYNEQFF	TGTGCCAGCAGCCAAGATTTGGGGGGGCTTGGATACAATGAGCAGTTCTTC
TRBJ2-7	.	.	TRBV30	CAWSVPINYEQYF	TGTGCCTGGAGCGTTCCCATTAACTACGAGCAGTACTTC
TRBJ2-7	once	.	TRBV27	CASSGRTPPGEQYF	TGTGCCAGCAGTGGGAGGACCCCCCCGGGGGAGCAGTACTTC
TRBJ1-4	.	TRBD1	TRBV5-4	CASSSGTGGEKLFF	TGTGCCAGCAGCTCCGGGACAGGGGGTGAAAAACTGTTTTTT
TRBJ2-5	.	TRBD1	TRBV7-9	CASSFGGQGETQYF	TGTGCCAGCAGCTTTGGTGGACAGGGGGAGACCCAGTACTTC
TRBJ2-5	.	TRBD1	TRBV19	CASSLGTGLQETQYF	TGTGCCAGTAGTCTGGGGACAGGCCTCCAAGAGACCCAGTACTTC
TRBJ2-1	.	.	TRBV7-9	CASNARNEQFF	TGTGCCAGCAATGCGCGAAATGAGCAGTTCTTC
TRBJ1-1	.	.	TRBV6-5	CASSYVGQPNTEAFF	TGTGCCAGCAGTTACGTGGGACAACCCAACACTGAAGCTTTCTTT
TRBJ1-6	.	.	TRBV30	CAWSVLAADNSPLHF	TGTGCCTGGAGTGTATTGGCAGCGGATAATTCACCCCTCCACTTT
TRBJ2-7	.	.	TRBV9	CASSVDTSDEQYF	TGTGCCAGCAGCGTAGACACATCGGACGAGCAGTACTTC
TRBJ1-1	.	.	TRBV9	CASSPLIQGSTEAFF	TGTGCCAGCAGCCCCCTTATCCAGGGGAGCACTGAAGCTTTCTTT
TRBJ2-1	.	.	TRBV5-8	CASNIRGDNEQFF	TGTGCCAGCAACATCCGAGGAGACAATGAGCAGTTCTTC
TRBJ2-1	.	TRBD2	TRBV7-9	CASSVLAGGTYNEQFF	TGTGCCAGCAGCGTTCTAGCGGGGGGAACCTACAATGAGCAGTTCTTC
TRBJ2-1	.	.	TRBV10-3	CAITTDPNEQFF	TGTGCCATCACCACGGACCCCAATGAGCAGTTCTTC
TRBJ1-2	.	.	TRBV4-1	CASHNGTPANYGYTF	TGCGCCAGCCACAACGGGACTCCGGCTAACTATGGCTACACCTTC
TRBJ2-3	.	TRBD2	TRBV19	CASMGRGNPTDTQYF	TGTGCCAGTATGGGGCGGGGGAACCCCACAGATACGCAGTATTTT
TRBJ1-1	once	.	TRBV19	CASIQDIPPTEAFF	TGTGCCAGCATACAGGATATCCCCCCGACTGAAGCTTTCTTT
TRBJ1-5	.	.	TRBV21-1	CASSVRVPGQPQHF	TGTGCCAGCAGCGTCAGGGTCCCCGGGCAGCCCCAGCATTTT
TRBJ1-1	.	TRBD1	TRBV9	CASSPGTGLTEAFF	TGTGCCAGCAGTCCCGGGACAGGGTTGACTGAAGCTTTCTTT
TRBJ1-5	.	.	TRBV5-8	CASSFLYPYQPQHF	TGTGCCAGCAGCTTCTTATATCCTTATCAGCCCCAGCATTTT
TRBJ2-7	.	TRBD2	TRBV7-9	CASSPLASGAYEQYF	TGTGCCAGCAGCCCCCTCGCTAGCGGGGCATACGAGCAGTACTTC
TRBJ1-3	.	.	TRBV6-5	CASSDGTPRNTIYF	TGTGCCAGCAGCGACGGGACTCCCAGAAACACCATATATTTT
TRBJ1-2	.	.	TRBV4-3	CASSQDGWTAANYGYTF	TGCGCCAGCAGCCAAGATGGTTGGACAGCAGCTAACTATGGCTACACCTTC
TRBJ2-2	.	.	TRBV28	CASREPQDNTGELFF	TGTGCCAGCAGAGAGCCTCAGGATAACACCGGGGAGCTGTTTTTT
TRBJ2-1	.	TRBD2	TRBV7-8	CASSGTSGSHHNEQFF	TGTGCCAGCAGCGGGACTAGCGGGTCCCACCACAATGAGCAGTTCTTC
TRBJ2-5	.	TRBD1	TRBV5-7	CASSLAETGARETQYF	TGTGCCAGCAGCTTGGCCGAGACAGGGGCCCGAGAGACCCAGTACTTC
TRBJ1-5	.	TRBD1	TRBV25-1	CASSETGGIQPQHF	TGTGCCAGCAGTGAAACAGGGGGTATTCAGCCCCAGCATTTT
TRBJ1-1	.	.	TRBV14	CASSQDLGDTEAFF	TGTGCCAGCAGCCAAGATTTAGGGGACACTGAAGCTTTCTTT
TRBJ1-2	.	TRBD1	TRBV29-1	CSTGATYGYTF	TGCAGCACAGGGGCCACTTATGGCTACACCTTC
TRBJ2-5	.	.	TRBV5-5	CASSYGGGQETQYF	TGTGCCAGCAGCTACGGCGGAGGGCAAGAGACCCAGTACTTC
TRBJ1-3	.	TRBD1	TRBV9	CASSEQGSENTIYF	TGTGCCAGCAGCGAACAGGGGAGTGAAAACACCATATATTTT
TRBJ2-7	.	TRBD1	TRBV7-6	CASSLTGGTYEQYF	TGTGCCAGCAGCTTGACAGGGGGTACCTACGAGCAGTACTTC
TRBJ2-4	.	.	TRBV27	CASSPGTVKNIQYF	TGTGCCAGCAGCCCCGGGACGGTCAAAAACATTCAGTACTTC